A selection of T cell receptor beta chains follows, all from one sample in a study of chemoradiotherapy in HPV16-positive cancers. Clones were read by immunoSEQ multiplex PCR, and TCRdb kept only the in-frame ones, dropping some. This table holds 5,500 or so clones, around three quarters found once. The biological material was taken from a patient who underwent chemoradiotherapy. The source of these receptors is a human donor with HPV-associated anogenital cancer. CDR3s include the opening cysteine and the closing phenylalanine or tryptophan. The order of the fields is clone size, V gene, D gene, J gene, CDR3 length, CDR3 protein, CDR3 DNA. A D gene is named only where the DNA matches it firmly. Not every row has a clone size; where given, it reads once, few, many or a size class.

few,TRBV11-2,.,TRBJ1-2,16,CASSLMVGLTNYGYTF,TGTGCCAGCAGCCTCATGGTGGGGTTGACTAACTATGGCTACACCTTC
once,TRBV7-2,.,TRBJ1-5,17,CASSLAGGGQGNQPQHF,TGTGCCAGCAGCTTAGCCGGGGGGGGGCAGGGCAATCAGCCCCAGCATTTT
once,TRBV7-6,TRBD2,TRBJ2-1,15,CASSSSGSFYNEQFF,TGTGCCAGCAGCTCTAGCGGGAGTTTCTACAATGAGCAGTTCTTC
.,TRBV18,.,TRBJ2-7,13,CASRRDKHYEQYF,TGTGCCAGCCGTCGGGACAAACACTACGAGCAGTACTTC
.,TRBV10-3,TRBD1,TRBJ1-1,13,CAIEGQDSTEAFF,TGTGCCATCGAGGGACAGGATAGCACTGAAGCTTTCTTT
.,TRBV5-1,TRBD2,TRBJ2-3,15,CASSLWVAGTDTQYF,TGCGCCAGCAGCTTGTGGGTAGCGGGGACAGATACGCAGTATTTT
.,TRBV11-2,.,TRBJ2-5,13,CASSLDQWETQYF,TGTGCCAGCAGCTTAGATCAGTGGGAGACCCAGTACTTC
few,TRBV9,.,TRBJ2-5,18,CASSVGRIGGGRQETQYF,TGTGCCAGCAGCGTAGGGCGAATTGGTGGGGGAAGACAAGAGACCCAGTACTTC
.,TRBV4-2,TRBD2,TRBJ2-7,20,CASSQEPTRTLAGPGEEQYF,TGTGCCAGCAGCCAAGAGCCGACCCGCACCCTAGCGGGGCCGGGGGAGGAGCAGTACTTC
.,TRBV6-4,TRBD1,TRBJ2-2,15,CASRPDRANTGELFF,TGTGCCAGCAGACCCGACAGGGCGAACACCGGGGAGCTGTTTTTT
few,TRBV5-6,.,TRBJ1-1,10,CASGGTEAFF,TGTGCCAGCGGGGGCACTGAAGCTTTCTTT
.,TRBV5-1,TRBD1,TRBJ1-1,13,CASSPTGTGEAFF,TGCGCCAGCAGCCCGACCGGGACAGGGGAAGCTTTCTTT
.,TRBV9,.,TRBJ2-3,12,CASSPSTDTQYF,TGTGCCAGCAGCCCCTCCACAGATACGCAGTATTTT
.,TRBV5-5,TRBD1,TRBJ1-2,15,CASSLGGPSNYGYTF,TGTGCCAGCAGTCTAGGGGGCCCTTCTAACTATGGCTACACCTTC
.,TRBV28,.,TRBJ2-7,15,CASSSQARDPYEQYF,TGTGCCAGCAGTTCACAGGCCAGGGACCCCTACGAGCAGTACTTC
.,TRBV2,.,TRBJ1-2,15,CASSESGWRGYGYTF,TGTGCCAGCAGTGAAAGCGGCTGGAGGGGCTATGGCTACACCTTC
few,TRBV29-1,.,TRBJ2-2,13,CSTGTPNTGELFF,TGCAGCACCGGGACACCGAACACCGGGGAGCTGTTTTTT
.,TRBV6-1,.,TRBJ1-1,15,CASRMTGRGNTEAFF,TGTGCCAGCAGGATGACAGGTCGTGGGAACACTGAAGCTTTCTTT
.,TRBV5-1,.,TRBJ1-1,15,CASSLLPGPYTEAFF,TGCGCCAGCAGCTTGTTGCCAGGACCATACACTGAAGCTTTCTTT
.,TRBV7-2,.,TRBJ2-7,15,CASSLGGGDLYEQYF,TGTGCCAGCAGCTTAGGGGGGGGCGATCTCTACGAGCAGTACTTC
.,TRBV29-1,.,TRBJ1-1,13,CSVIGGLNTEAFF,TGCAGCGTCATAGGCGGGCTGAACACTGAAGCTTTCTTT
.,TRBV29-1,.,TRBJ2-3,19,CSVEELSGGSLADTDTQYF,TGCAGCGTTGAGGAGCTTTCAGGGGGTAGCCTAGCGGACACAGATACGCAGTATTTT
.,TRBV10-3,TRBD2,TRBJ2-3,14,CATKGTRGTDTQYF,TGTGCCACCAAGGGGACTAGGGGCACAGATACGCAGTATTTT
.,TRBV19,.,TRBJ1-2,13,CASSKQGNYGYTF,TGTGCCAGTAGTAAGCAGGGCAACTATGGCTACACCTTC
.,TRBV6-5,.,TRBJ1-2,12,CASSLGGYGYTF,TGTGCCAGCAGTTTAGGAGGGTACGGCTACACCTTC
.,TRBV5-6,.,TRBJ1-1,16,CASSSHPWLMNTEAFF,TGTGCCAGCAGCTCGCACCCCTGGTTGATGAACACTGAAGCTTTCTTT